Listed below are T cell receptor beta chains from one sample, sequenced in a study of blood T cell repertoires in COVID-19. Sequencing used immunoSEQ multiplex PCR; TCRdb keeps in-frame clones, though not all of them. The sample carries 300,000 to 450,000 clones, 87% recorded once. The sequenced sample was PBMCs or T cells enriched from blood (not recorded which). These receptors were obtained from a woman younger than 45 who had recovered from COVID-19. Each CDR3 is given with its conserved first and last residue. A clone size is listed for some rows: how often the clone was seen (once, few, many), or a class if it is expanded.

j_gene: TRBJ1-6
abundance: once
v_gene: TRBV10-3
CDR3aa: CAISEEGVVNSPLHF

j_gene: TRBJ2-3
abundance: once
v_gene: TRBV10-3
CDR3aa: CATTSGQRLTDTQYF

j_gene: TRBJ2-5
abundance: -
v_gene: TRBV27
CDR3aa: CASSLRDNQETQYF

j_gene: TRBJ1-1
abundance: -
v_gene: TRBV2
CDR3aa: CASSERTVNTEAFF

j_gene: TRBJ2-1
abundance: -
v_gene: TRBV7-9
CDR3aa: CASSSRLAGLYNEQFF

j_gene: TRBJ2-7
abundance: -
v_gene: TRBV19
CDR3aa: CASSSRGFYEQYF

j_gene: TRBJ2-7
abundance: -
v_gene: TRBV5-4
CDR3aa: CASSSGLYEQYF

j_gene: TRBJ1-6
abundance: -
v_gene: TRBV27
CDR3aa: CASSLLRQGANNSPLHF

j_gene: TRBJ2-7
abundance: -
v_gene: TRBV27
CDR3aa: CVSKGTYEQYF

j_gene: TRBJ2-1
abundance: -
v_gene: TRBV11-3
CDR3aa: CASSLVGDYNEQFF

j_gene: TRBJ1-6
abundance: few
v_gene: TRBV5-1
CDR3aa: CASSLAGRGSPLHF

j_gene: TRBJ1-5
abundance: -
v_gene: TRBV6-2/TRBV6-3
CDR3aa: CASSYHTTGYSNQPQHF

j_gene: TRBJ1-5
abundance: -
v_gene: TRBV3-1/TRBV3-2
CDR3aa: CASSQQVNQPQHF

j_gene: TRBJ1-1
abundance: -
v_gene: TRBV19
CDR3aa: CASSIFWGQPMNTEAFF

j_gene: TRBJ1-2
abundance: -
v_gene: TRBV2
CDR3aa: CASSERTRAPGYTF

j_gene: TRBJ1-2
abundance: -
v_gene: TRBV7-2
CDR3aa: CASSLGYGGAGNYGYTF

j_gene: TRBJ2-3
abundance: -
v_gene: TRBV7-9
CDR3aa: CASSRVAGFTDTQYF

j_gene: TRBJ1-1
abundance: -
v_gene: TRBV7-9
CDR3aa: CASSAASGNTEAFF

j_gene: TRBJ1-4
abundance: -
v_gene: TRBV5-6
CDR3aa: CASSGRTGRAEKLFF

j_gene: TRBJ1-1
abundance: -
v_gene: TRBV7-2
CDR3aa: CASSLESGIGTEAFF

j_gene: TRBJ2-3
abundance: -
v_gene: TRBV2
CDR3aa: CASSQGGGGTDTQYF

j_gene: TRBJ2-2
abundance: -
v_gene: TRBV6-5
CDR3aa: CASQQGGTGELFF

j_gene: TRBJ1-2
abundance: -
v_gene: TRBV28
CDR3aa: CAIFRDRGETNYGYTF

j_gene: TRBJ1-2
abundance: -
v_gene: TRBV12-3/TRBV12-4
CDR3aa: CASSLGTGHGYTF

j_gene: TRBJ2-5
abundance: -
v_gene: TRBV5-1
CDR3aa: CASSLNRGGQETQYF

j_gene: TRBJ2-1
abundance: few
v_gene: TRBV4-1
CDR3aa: CASSQGLTSYNEQFF

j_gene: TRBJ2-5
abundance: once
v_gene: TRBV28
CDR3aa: CASSSRGGYQETQYF

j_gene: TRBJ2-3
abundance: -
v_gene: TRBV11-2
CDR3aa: CASSPSADTQYF

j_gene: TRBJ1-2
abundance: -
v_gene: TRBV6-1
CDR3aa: CASSEAIPGGYTF

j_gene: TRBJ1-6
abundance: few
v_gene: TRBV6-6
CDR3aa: CASSQGSGGAENSPLHF

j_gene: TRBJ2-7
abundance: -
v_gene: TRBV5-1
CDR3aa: CASSLRDRDSPPAVEQYF

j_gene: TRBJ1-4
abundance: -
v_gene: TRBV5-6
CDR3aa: CASSPTGWREKLFF

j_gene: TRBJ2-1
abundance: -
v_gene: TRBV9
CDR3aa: CASSVPGGHEQFF

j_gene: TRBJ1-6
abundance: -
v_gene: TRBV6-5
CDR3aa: CATKIRGRGSPLHF

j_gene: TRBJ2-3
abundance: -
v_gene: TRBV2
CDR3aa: CASSGGATDTQYF

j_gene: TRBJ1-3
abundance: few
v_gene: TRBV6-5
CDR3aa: CASSPGTGADTIYF

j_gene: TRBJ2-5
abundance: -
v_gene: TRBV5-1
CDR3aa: CASSLTGRFQETQYF

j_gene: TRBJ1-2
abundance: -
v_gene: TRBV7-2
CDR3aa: CASTPTGYGYTF

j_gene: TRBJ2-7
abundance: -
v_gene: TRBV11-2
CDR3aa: CASSLLAGETEQYF

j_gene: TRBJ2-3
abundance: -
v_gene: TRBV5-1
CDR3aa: CASSNPRGYTDTQYF

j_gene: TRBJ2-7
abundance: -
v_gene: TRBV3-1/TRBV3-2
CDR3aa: CASSQVLAGGYEQYF

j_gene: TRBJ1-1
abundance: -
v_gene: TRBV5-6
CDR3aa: CASSLGGGDTEAFF

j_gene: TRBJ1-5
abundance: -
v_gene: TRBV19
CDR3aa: CASRGTGGPNQPQHF

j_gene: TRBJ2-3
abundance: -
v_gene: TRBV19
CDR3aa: CASSKTETDTQYF

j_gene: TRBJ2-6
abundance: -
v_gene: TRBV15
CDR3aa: CATSSRAMPSSGANVLTF

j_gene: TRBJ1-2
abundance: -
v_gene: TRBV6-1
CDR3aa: CASSDAPGGRNYGYTF

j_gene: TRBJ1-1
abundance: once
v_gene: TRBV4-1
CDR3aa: CASSQVNGNTEAFF

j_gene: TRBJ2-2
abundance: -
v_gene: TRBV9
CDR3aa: CASSPGNTGELFF

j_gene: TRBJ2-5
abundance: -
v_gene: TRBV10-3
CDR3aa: CAISVGQGSETQYF